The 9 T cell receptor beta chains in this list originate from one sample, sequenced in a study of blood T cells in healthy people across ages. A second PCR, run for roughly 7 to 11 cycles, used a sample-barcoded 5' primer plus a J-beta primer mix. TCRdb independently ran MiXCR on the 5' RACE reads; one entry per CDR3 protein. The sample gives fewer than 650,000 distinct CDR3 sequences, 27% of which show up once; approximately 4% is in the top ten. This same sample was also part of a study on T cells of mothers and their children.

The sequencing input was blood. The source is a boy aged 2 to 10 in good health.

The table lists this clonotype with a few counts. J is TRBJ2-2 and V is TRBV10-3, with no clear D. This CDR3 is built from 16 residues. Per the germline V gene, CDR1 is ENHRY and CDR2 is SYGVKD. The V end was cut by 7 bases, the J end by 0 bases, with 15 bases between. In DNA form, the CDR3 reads TGTGCCATCAAAGGGTTCCGTGGCGCGAACACCGGGGAGCTGTTTTTT. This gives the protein CAIKGFRGANTGELFF.

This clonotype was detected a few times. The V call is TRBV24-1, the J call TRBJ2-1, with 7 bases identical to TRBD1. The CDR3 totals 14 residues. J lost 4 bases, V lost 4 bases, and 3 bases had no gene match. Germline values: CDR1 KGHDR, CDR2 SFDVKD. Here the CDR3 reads CATSDLGQYNEQFF. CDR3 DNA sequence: TGTGCCACCAGTGACCTGGGACAGTACAATGAGCAGTTCTTC.

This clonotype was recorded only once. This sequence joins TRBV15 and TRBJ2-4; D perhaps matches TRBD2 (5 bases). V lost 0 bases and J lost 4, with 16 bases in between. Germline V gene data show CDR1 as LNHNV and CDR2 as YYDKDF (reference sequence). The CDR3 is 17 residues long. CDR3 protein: CATSRDEGVVVKNIQYF. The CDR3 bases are TGTGCCACCAGCAGAGACGAGGGAGTAGTGGTGAAAAACATTCAGTACTTC.

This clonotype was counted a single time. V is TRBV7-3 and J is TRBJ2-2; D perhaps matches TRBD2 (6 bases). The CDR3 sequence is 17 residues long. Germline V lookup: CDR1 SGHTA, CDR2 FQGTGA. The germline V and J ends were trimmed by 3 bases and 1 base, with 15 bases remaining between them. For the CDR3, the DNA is TGTGCCAGCAGCTTGAGTCCTGCGGGACTGAACACCGGGGAGCTGTTTTTT. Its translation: CASSLSPAGLNTGELFF. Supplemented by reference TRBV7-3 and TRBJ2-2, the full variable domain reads GAGVSQTPSNKVTEKGKYVELRCDPISGHTALYWYRQSLGQGPEFLIYFQGTGAADDSGLPNDRFFAVRPEGSVSTLKIQRTERGDSAVYLCASSLSPAGLNTGELFFGEGSRLTVL.

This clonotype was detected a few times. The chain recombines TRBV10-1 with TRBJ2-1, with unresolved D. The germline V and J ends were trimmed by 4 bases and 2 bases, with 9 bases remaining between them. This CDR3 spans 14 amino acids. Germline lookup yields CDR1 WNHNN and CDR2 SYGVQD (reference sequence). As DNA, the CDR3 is TGCGCCAGCAGTGGACCCGGGCCCTACAATGAGCAGTTCTTC. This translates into CASSGPGPYNEQFF.

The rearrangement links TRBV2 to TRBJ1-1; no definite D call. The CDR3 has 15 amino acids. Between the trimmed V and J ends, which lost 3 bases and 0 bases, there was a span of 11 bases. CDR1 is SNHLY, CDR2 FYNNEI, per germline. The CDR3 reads CASSEGIPLNTEAFF. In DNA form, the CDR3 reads TGTGCCAGCAGTGAGGGGATACCGCTGAACACTGAAGCTTTCTTT.

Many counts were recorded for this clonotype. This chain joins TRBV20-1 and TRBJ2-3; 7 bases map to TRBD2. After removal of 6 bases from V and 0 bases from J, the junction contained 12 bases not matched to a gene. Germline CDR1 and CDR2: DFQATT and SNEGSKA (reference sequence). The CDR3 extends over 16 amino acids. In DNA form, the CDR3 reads TGCAGTGCCCTCCCTAGCGGACGAGAGAGCACAGATACGCAGTATTTT. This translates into CSALPSGRESTDTQYF.

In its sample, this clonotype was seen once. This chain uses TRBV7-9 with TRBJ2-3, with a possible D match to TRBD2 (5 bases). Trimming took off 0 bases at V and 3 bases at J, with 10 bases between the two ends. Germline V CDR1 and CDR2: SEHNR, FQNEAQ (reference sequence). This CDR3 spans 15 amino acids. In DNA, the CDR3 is TGTGCCAGCAGCTTAGCGTTCCTAGCAACAGATACGCAGTATTTT. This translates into CASSLAFLATDTQYF.

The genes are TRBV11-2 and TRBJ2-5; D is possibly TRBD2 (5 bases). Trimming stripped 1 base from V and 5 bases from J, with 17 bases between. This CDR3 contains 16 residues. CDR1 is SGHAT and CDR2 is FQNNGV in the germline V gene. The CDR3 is CASSLGIARPRETQYF. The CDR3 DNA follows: TGTGCCAGCAGCTTAGGGATAGCGAGGCCCCGGGAGACCCAGTACTTC. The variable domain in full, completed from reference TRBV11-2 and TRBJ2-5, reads EAGVAQSPRYKIIEKRQSVAFWCNPISGHATLYWYQQILGQGPKLLIQFQNNGVVDDSQLPKDRFSAERLKGVDSTLKIQPAKLEDSAVYLCASSLGIARPRETQYFGPGTRLLVL.